The clone carrying this T cell receptor beta chain appeared a few times. With 1 base removed from V and 0 bases from J, the gap between germline ends came to 16 bases. This CDR3 has 16 residues. Germline CDR1 DFQATT, CDR2 SNEGSKA (reference sequence). MiXCR, run by TCRdb on the RT-PCR reads, gives a single entry per CDR3 protein. The table has about 680,000 distinct CDR3 sequences, 13% to 15% seen once. Specimen: memory CD4+ T cells from blood. The TCR was taken from a female donor in good health, serving as a healthy control. The chain carries TRBV20-1 and TRBJ2-7, with D possibly being TRBD1 or TRBD2 (6 bases each). CDR3 loop: CSARAWGGTFSYEQYF. Here the CDR3 DNA reads TGCAGTGCTAGAGCTTGGGGCGGGACATTCTCCTACGAGCAGTACTTC.